This T cell receptor beta chain stems from a study of regulatory T cells in long-lasting Graves disease. CDR3-region Arm-PCR and iRepertoire HTBI primers produced the TCR beta libraries. Each CDR3 protein is one row after TCRdb ran MiXCR on the multiplex PCR reads. The profile shows 500,000 to 700,000 distinct CDR3 sequences, around 15% of them singletons. Many counts were recorded for this clonotype. Stated time point: newly diagnosed GD, antithyroid drugs for less than 3 months. Construction of the TCR library relied on RNA isolated from PBMCs. It was an endocrinology department in Xi'an, China, that provided the patients. The data also belong to a second study, concerning T cells in Graves' hyperthyroidism and ophthalmopathy. That report notes: Among the patients, aged 18 to 65, hyperthyroidism was newly diagnosed and had lasted under 2 months.

The clonotype comes from a woman in her 30s with Graves disease. This specimen consisted of peripheral blood mononuclear cells (PBMCs), obtained at new diagnosis, from a patient treated with antithyroid drugs.

The CDR3 bases are TGTGCCAGCAGCTTATATGACTGGAATTCACCCCTCCACTTT. Translating it yields CASSLYDWNSPLHF. The chain has TRBV7-3 and TRBJ1-6; D is unresolved. Per germline, CDR1 SGHTA and CDR2 FQGTGA. The V end was cut by 2 bases, the J end by 7 bases, with 9 bases between. The CDR3 is made up of 14 amino acids.